Listed below are T cell receptor beta chains from one sample, sequenced in a study of vaccination and CD4 T cells after COVID-19. No cognate antigen is known for these TCRs. TCRdb fed the PCR reads into MiXCR, producing one record per CDR3 protein. This table has about 6,300 distinct CDR3 sequences, around 34% appearing once. Sequencing was performed on CD4+ T cells from blood, cultured in vitro. The source of these receptors is a human donor in good health. Each CDR3 is given with its conserved first and last residue. Each record gives: CDR3 protein, CDR3 DNA, J gene, clone size, V gene, D gene. D genes are given only for firm matches. Part of the rows lack a size; the others show once, few, many or a class for expanded clones.

cdr3_aa: CASSPPSANTGELFF; cdr3_nt: TGTGCCAGCAGTCCCCCTAGCGCGAACACCGGGGAGCTGTTTTTT; j_call: TRBJ2-2; clone_size: few; v_call: TRBV28; d_call: -
cdr3_aa: CASSLGGDNQPQHF; cdr3_nt: TGTGCCAGCAGTTTAGGGGGAGACAATCAGCCCCAGCATTTT; j_call: TRBJ1-5; clone_size: once; v_call: TRBV28; d_call: -
cdr3_aa: CSAIDSKNVWEYQETQYF; cdr3_nt: TGCAGTGCTATCGACAGCAAAAATGTTTGGGAGTACCAAGAGACCCAGTACTTC; j_call: TRBJ2-5; clone_size: -; v_call: TRBV20-1; d_call: -
cdr3_aa: CASSAGASDTQYF; cdr3_nt: TGTGCCAGCAGCGCCGGAGCCTCAGATACGCAGTATTTT; j_call: TRBJ2-3; clone_size: -; v_call: TRBV6-4; d_call: -
cdr3_aa: CASSYGTRTFIHEQFF; cdr3_nt: TGTGCCAGCAGTTACGGGACAAGGACATTCATCCATGAGCAGTTCTTC; j_call: TRBJ2-1; clone_size: -; v_call: TRBV6-2/TRBV6-3; d_call: -
cdr3_aa: CASSPGLERIYTGELFF; cdr3_nt: TGTGCCAGCAGCCCCGGACTAGAACGTATATACACCGGGGAGCTGTTTTTT; j_call: TRBJ2-2; clone_size: medium-sized; v_call: TRBV5-5; d_call: TRBD2
cdr3_aa: CASSYSPASGIYNEQFF; cdr3_nt: TGTGCCAGCAGTTACTCTCCAGCTAGCGGGATTTACAATGAGCAGTTCTTC; j_call: TRBJ2-1; clone_size: -; v_call: TRBV6-2/TRBV6-3; d_call: TRBD2
cdr3_aa: CATRDRATGQPQHF; cdr3_nt: TGTGCCACCCGGGACAGGGCGACGGGTCAGCCCCAGCATTTT; j_call: TRBJ1-5; clone_size: few; v_call: TRBV19; d_call: TRBD1
cdr3_aa: CASSKGGAGASYEQYF; cdr3_nt: TGTGCCAGCAGCAAAGGGGGAGCGGGGGCCTCCTACGAGCAGTACTTC; j_call: TRBJ2-7; clone_size: few; v_call: TRBV21-1; d_call: -
cdr3_aa: CATSRATGGRGYTF; cdr3_nt: TGTGCCACCAGCAGAGCTACAGGGGGTCGGGGCTACACCTTC; j_call: TRBJ1-2; clone_size: medium-sized; v_call: TRBV15; d_call: TRBD1
cdr3_aa: CASSYREGVNTEAFF; cdr3_nt: TGTGCCAGCAGTTACCGAGAGGGGGTAAACACTGAAGCTTTCTTT; j_call: TRBJ1-1; clone_size: -; v_call: TRBV6-5; d_call: -
cdr3_aa: CASSLAAGVYEQYF; cdr3_nt: TGTGCCAGCAGCTTGGCCGCGGGAGTTTACGAGCAGTACTTC; j_call: TRBJ2-7; clone_size: -; v_call: TRBV7-2; d_call: TRBD2
cdr3_aa: CASSSSGELLRSTEAFF; cdr3_nt: TGTGCCAGCAGTTCCTCTGGGGAACTCCTCCGGAGCACTGAAGCTTTCTTT; j_call: TRBJ1-1; clone_size: -; v_call: TRBV6-2/TRBV6-3; d_call: -
cdr3_aa: CASRFGGLYGYTF; cdr3_nt: TGTGCCAGCAGATTTGGAGGGCTCTATGGCTACACCTTC; j_call: TRBJ1-2; clone_size: -; v_call: TRBV7-2; d_call: -
cdr3_aa: CAWAPDRLVSGYTF; cdr3_nt: TGTGCCTGGGCCCCGGACAGGCTTGTTAGTGGCTACACCTTC; j_call: TRBJ1-2; clone_size: few; v_call: TRBV30; d_call: TRBD1
cdr3_aa: CASSEAGSRGQPQHF; cdr3_nt: TGTGCCAGCAGTGAAGCAGGGAGCCGTGGTCAGCCCCAGCATTTT; j_call: TRBJ1-5; clone_size: few; v_call: TRBV2; d_call: -
cdr3_aa: CATSDPGGNTIYF; cdr3_nt: TGTGCCACCAGTGATCCAGGGGGAAACACCATATATTTT; j_call: TRBJ1-3; clone_size: -; v_call: TRBV24-1; d_call: -
cdr3_aa: CASSRLTVGPQYF; cdr3_nt: TGCGCCAGCAGTCGTTTAACCGTGGGGCCCCAGTACTTC; j_call: TRBJ2-7; clone_size: few; v_call: TRBV23-1; d_call: -
cdr3_aa: CASRENRLNSNQPQHF; cdr3_nt: TGTGCCAGCAGGGAAAATAGACTCAATAGCAATCAGCCCCAGCATTTT; j_call: TRBJ1-5; clone_size: few; v_call: TRBV2; d_call: -
cdr3_aa: CSAQRGGSYGYTF; cdr3_nt: TGCAGTGCACAAAGGGGGGGTAGCTATGGCTACACCTTC; j_call: TRBJ1-2; clone_size: -; v_call: TRBV20-1; d_call: -
cdr3_aa: CASSSRQGSYEQYF; cdr3_nt: TGTGCCAGCAGCTCCAGACAGGGTAGTTACGAGCAGTACTTC; j_call: TRBJ2-7; clone_size: -; v_call: TRBV7-9; d_call: TRBD1
cdr3_aa: CSASQVAYYEQYF; cdr3_nt: TGCAGTGCTTCCCAAGTAGCCTACTACGAGCAGTACTTC; j_call: TRBJ2-7; clone_size: few; v_call: TRBV20-1; d_call: -
cdr3_aa: CASSQPREGTEAFF; cdr3_nt: TGTGCCAGCAGCCAACCCCGGGAGGGCACTGAAGCTTTCTTT; j_call: TRBJ1-1; clone_size: -; v_call: TRBV11-2; d_call: -
cdr3_aa: CASSPLVREQYF; cdr3_nt: TGTGCCAGCAGTCCACTAGTGAGGGAGCAGTACTTC; j_call: TRBJ2-7; clone_size: few; v_call: TRBV6-2/TRBV6-3; d_call: -
cdr3_aa: CAIGTGLSTEAFF; cdr3_nt: TGTGCCATAGGGACAGGGTTAAGTACTGAAGCTTTCTTT; j_call: TRBJ1-1; clone_size: -; v_call: TRBV10-3; d_call: TRBD1
cdr3_aa: CSAFRRTGGTEAFF; cdr3_nt: TGCAGTGCTTTCAGACGGACAGGGGGTACTGAAGCTTTCTTT; j_call: TRBJ1-1; clone_size: medium-sized; v_call: TRBV20-1; d_call: TRBD1
cdr3_aa: CASSRRTVGEEQYF; cdr3_nt: TGCGCCAGCAGCCGACGGACGGTGGGGGAAGAGCAGTACTTC; j_call: TRBJ2-7; clone_size: -; v_call: TRBV5-1; d_call: -
cdr3_aa: CASTSRDRGSHGDTQYF; cdr3_nt: TGTGCCAGCACTTCAAGGGACAGGGGATCCCATGGAGATACGCAGTATTTT; j_call: TRBJ2-3; clone_size: few; v_call: TRBV2; d_call: TRBD1
cdr3_aa: CSARGQGYTEAFF; cdr3_nt: TGCAGTGCTAGAGGCCAGGGTTACACTGAAGCTTTCTTT; j_call: TRBJ1-1; clone_size: few; v_call: TRBV20-1; d_call: -
cdr3_aa: CASSSPGRPDTQYF; cdr3_nt: TGTGCCAGCAGTTCCCCGGGACGCCCAGATACGCAGTATTTT; j_call: TRBJ2-3; clone_size: once; v_call: TRBV6-5; d_call: -
cdr3_aa: CSAAGLPRAETQYF; cdr3_nt: TGCAGTGCTGCGGGACTACCGAGGGCAGAGACCCAGTACTTC; j_call: TRBJ2-5; clone_size: -; v_call: TRBV20-1; d_call: TRBD2
cdr3_aa: CASSFGRGANTGELFF; cdr3_nt: TGTGCCAGCAGCTTCGGTCGGGGGGCGAACACCGGGGAGCTGTTTTTT; j_call: TRBJ2-2; clone_size: few; v_call: TRBV5-4; d_call: TRBD2
cdr3_aa: CASSFWTDTDTQYF; cdr3_nt: TGTGCCAGCAGTTTCTGGACAGACACAGATACGCAGTATTTT; j_call: TRBJ2-3; clone_size: few; v_call: TRBV27; d_call: -
cdr3_aa: CASSLKGQGGEQYF; cdr3_nt: TGTGCCAGCAGCTTAAAGGGACAGGGTGGCGAGCAGTACTTC; j_call: TRBJ2-7; clone_size: -; v_call: TRBV7-2; d_call: TRBD1
cdr3_aa: CSASAPGHSPYEQYF; cdr3_nt: TGCAGTGCTAGCGCCCCGGGACATTCGCCCTACGAGCAGTACTTC; j_call: TRBJ2-7; clone_size: -; v_call: TRBV20-1; d_call: -
cdr3_aa: CASSRGGYQETQYF; cdr3_nt: TGTGCCAGCAGCCGGGGGGGGTACCAAGAGACCCAGTACTTC; j_call: TRBJ2-5; clone_size: few; v_call: TRBV7-3; d_call: TRBD2
cdr3_aa: CASSQTSGGLTGELFF; cdr3_nt: TGTGCCAGCAGCCAGACTAGCGGGGGGTTAACCGGGGAGCTGTTTTTT; j_call: TRBJ2-2; clone_size: -; v_call: TRBV11-3; d_call: TRBD2
cdr3_aa: CASSLRPGQWANYGYTF; cdr3_nt: TGTGCCAGCAGTTTACGCCCAGGGCAGTGGGCTAACTATGGCTACACCTTC; j_call: TRBJ1-2; clone_size: few; v_call: TRBV27; d_call: -
cdr3_aa: CASSLVLAVYNEQFF; cdr3_nt: TGTGCCAGCAGCTTAGTACTAGCCGTTTACAATGAGCAGTTCTTC; j_call: TRBJ2-1; clone_size: few; v_call: TRBV7-9; d_call: -
cdr3_aa: CASSLDEAFF; cdr3_nt: TGTGCCAGCAGTTTAGACGAAGCTTTCTTT; j_call: TRBJ1-1; clone_size: -; v_call: TRBV28; d_call: -
cdr3_aa: CASSRQGAAVAEAFF; cdr3_nt: TGTGCCAGCAGCCGACAGGGGGCAGCGGTCGCTGAAGCTTTCTTT; j_call: TRBJ1-1; clone_size: -; v_call: TRBV2; d_call: TRBD1